This T cell receptor (beta chain) was captured in a study of identical twins. One entry per CDR3 protein results from TCRdb running MiXCR on the 5' RACE reads. The sample holds 500,000 to 600,000 distinct CDR3 sequences, roughly a fifth seen once. This clonotype was detected only a few times. CDR1 and CDR2 (germline): ENHRY, SYGVKD. This CDR3 is built from 15 residues. With 4 bases removed from V and 5 bases from J, the gap between germline ends came to 17 bases. This same sample was also part of a study on T cells expressing NK-cell markers. That source adds: About 1.0-7.5% of CD8+ T cells in roughly six donors belonged to dominant NKG2C+ clonotypes. Clones of NKG2C+ T cells that had expanded were of unclear HCMV specificity.

Sequenced input: CD4+ T cells sorted from blood. The TCR originated in a woman aged 18-35 years in good health. V gene TRBV10-3 combines with J gene TRBJ1-2, with D perhaps TRBD1 (6 bases). CDR3: CAISGTGLGMYGYTF. The CDR3 DNA reads as TGTGCCATCAGTGGAACAGGGTTGGGCATGTATGGCTACACCTTC.